This T cell receptor beta chain was captured in a study of tissue T cells after allogeneic stem cell transplantation. General study results and limits: Which tissue TCRs were alloreactive or antigen-specific was not determined. Some clones might be persisting host cells.

The V end was cut by 5 bases, the J end by 4 bases, with 7 bases between. Germline V gene data show CDR1 as SGHDT and CDR2 as FRDEAV. CDR3 length: 11 residues. Profiled with immunoSEQ multiplex PCR; TCRdb holds only in-frame clones, not every one. The sample contains a few thousand clones, less than 70% of which appear only once. Notes on this clone: Its specificity is unknown. Gene names denote mouse genes. Read sequence stops 1 residue before the CDR3 end, and the germline J gene provides the missing end.

Stated time point: mouse harvest day 7 after allogeneic transplant. Mouse grafts combined 10^7 T-cell-depleted bone marrow cells with 10^6 splenic CD5+ T cells. The V call is TRBV14, the J call TRBJ2-7; the D is unclear. This receptor was obtained from a female BALB/c mouse given C57BL/6 T cells with graft-versus-host disease after an allogeneic hematopoietic cell transplant. Input material: spleen. Incomplete CDR3 DNA: TGTGCCAGCAGCCTCCTTTATGAACAGTAC. It encodes CASSLLYEQY. The whole CDR3 is CASSLLYEQYF.